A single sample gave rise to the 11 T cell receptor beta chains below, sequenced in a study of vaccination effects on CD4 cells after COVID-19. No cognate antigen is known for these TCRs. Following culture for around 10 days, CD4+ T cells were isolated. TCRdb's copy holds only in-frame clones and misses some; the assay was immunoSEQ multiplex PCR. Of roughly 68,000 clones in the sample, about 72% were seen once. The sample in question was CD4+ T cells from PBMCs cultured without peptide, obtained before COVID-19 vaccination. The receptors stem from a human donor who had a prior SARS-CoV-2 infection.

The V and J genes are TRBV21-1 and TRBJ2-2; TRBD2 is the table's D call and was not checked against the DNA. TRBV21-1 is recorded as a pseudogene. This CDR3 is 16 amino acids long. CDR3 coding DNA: TGTGCCAGCAGCAGTGGGACTAGCCTGTACACCGGGGAGCTGTTTTTT. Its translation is CASSSGTSLYTGELFF.

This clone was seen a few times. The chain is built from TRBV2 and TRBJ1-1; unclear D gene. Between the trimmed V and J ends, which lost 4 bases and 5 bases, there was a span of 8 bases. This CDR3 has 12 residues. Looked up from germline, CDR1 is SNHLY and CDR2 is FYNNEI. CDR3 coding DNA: TGTGCCAGCAGTGTTGAGCAGACTGAAGCTTTCTTT. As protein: CASSVEQTEAFF.

CDR3 bases: TGTGCCAGCAGCGGAGACTGGGGAGCCAAAAACATTCAGTACTTC. Translating it yields CASSGDWGAKNIQYF. The chain couples TRBV2 to TRBJ2-4; D remains ambiguous. CDR1 and CDR2 from the germline V gene are SNHLY and FYNNEI. The CDR3 spans 15 residues. The ends were cut back, 6 bases at V and 0 bases at J, with 12 bases in the middle.

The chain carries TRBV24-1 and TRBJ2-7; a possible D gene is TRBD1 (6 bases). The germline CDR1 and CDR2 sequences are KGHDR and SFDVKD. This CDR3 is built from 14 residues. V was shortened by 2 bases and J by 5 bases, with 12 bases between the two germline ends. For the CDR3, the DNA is TGTGCCACCAGTGATTCGCAAAAGGGGGACGAGCAGTACTTC. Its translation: CATSDSQKGDEQYF.

The CDR3 bases are TGTGCCAGCAGCTTGGCCGGCGTTGTGGACGCCGGGGAGCTGTTTTTT. Translation gives CASSLAGVVDAGELFF. The J gene is TRBJ2-2, the V gene TRBV5-4; D call uncertain. Germline V CDR1 and CDR2: SGHNT, YYREEE (reference sequence). Trimming shortened V by 0 bases and J by 6 bases, and 15 bases separated the two germline ends. CDR3 length: 16 residues.

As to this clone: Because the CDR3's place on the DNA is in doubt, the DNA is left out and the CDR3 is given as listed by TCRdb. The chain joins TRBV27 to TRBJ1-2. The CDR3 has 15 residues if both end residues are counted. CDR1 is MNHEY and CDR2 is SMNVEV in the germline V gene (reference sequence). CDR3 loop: CASSTSWGVISGYTF.

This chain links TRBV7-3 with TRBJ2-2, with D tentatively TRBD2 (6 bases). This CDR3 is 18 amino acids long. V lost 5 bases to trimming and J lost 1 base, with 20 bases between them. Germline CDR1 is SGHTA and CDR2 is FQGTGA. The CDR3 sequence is CASSPPRGTGQNTGELFF. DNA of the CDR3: TGTGCCAGCAGCCCCCCTCGGGGGACGGGGCAGAACACCGGGGAGCTGTTTTTT.

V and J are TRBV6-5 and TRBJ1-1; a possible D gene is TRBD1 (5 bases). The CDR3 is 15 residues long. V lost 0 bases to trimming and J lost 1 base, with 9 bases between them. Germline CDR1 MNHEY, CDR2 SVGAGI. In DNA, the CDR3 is TGTGCCAGCAGTTACTCGGGGCAGTCGAACACTGAAGCTTTCTTT. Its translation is CASSYSGQSNTEAFF.

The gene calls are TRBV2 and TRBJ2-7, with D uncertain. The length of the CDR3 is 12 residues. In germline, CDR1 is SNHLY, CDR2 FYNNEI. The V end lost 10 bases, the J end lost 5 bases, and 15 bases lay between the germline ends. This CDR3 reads CATSSKRNEQYF. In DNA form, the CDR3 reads TGTGCCACCTCCTCCAAGCGTAACGAGCAGTACTTC. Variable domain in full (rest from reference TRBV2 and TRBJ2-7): EPEVTQTPSHQVTQMGQEVILRCVPISNHLYFYWYRQILGQKVEFLVSFYNNEISEKSEIFDDQFSVERPDGSNFTLKIRSTKLEDSAMYFCATSSKRNEQYFGPGTRLTVT.

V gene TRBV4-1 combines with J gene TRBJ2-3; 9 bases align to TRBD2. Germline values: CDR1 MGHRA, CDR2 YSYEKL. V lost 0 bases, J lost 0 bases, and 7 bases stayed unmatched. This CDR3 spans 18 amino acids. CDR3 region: CASSQERTSVRSTDTQYF. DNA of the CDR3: TGCGCCAGCAGCCAAGAGAGGACTAGCGTTCGAAGCACAGATACGCAGTATTTT.

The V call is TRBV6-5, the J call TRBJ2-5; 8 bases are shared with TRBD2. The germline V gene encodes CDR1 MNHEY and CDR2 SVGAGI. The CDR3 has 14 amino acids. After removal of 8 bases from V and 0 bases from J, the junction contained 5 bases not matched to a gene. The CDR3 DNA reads TGTGCCAGCGGACTAGCCGGTTACCAAGAGACCCAGTACTTC. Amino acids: CASGLAGYQETQYF.